This TCR beta chain was retrieved from a study of cytomegalovirus exposure and HLA in healthy donors. Study details: The 120 or so validation repertoires used a platform that matched the one used for the approximately 610 first-cohort repertoires, as a later analysis reported.

Findings of the study overall: The authors enumerated some 170 TCR beta chains as linked to cytomegalovirus.

TCRdb keeps only in-frame clones here, not all; method: immunoSEQ multiplex PCR. The sample records under 250,000 clones, about nine tenths being singletons. Remarks on this clone: Its antigen remains unknown.

The CDR3 contains 17 residues. Germline V gives CDR1 KGHSH, CDR2 LQKENI. V shed 5 bases, J shed 2 bases, and the junction held 14 bases outside the gene matches. The study drew the donors from its approximately 110-subject validation cohort, separate from the roughly 670-subject first cohort. The receptor was isolated from a woman aged 18 to 35 in good health and CMV-seropositive. The V call is TRBV18, the J call TRBJ1-1, with 7 bases lining up with TRBD1. What was sequenced was PBMCs. The CDR3 region has the DNA TGTGCCAGCTCAAAGGTGATAGCCGGGACAGAAAACACTGAAGCTTTCTTT. Translated: CASSKVIAGTENTEAFF. The full variable domain, in which reference TRBV18 and TRBJ1-1 provide the parts outside the CDR3, is NAGVMQNPRHLVRRRGQEARLRCSPMKGHSHVYWYRQLPEEGLKFMVYLQKENIIDESGMPKERFSAEFPKEGPSILRIQQVVRGDSAAYFCASSKVIAGTENTEAFFGQGTRLTVV.